The T cell receptor beta chain under discussion was sequenced for a study of OX40 agonist ivuxolimab in advanced cancers. The data were produced by immunoSEQ multiplex PCR, yet TCRdb's version contains in-frame clones alone and is incomplete. The sample lists just under 60,000 clones, 91% occurring once. This clone is a singleton in its sample. The CDR3 is 14 residues long. The trim removed 3 bases at V and 2 bases at J, leaving 0 bases unmatched. Germline loops: CDR1 MGHRA, CDR2 YSYEKL. The TCR was taken from an adult with an advanced solid tumor such as melanoma, head and neck, liver or kidney cancer. The source was CD4+ or CD8+ T cells sorted from blood, collected in a trial of the OX40 agonist ivuxolimab. The V gene is TRBV4-1, the J gene TRBJ2-7; 11 bases align to TRBD1. CDR3: CASSQGQGAYEQYF. As DNA, the CDR3 is TGCGCCAGCAGCCAGGGACAGGGGGCCTACGAGCAGTACTTC.